This T cell receptor (beta chain) was retrieved from a study of blood T cell repertoires in COVID-19. At the level of the study: There were acute and convalescent COVID-19 samples, and they came from the United States, Italy and Spain. PBMCs, B-cell-depleted T cells, or T cells were the source of the cDNA or gDNA that made up the material.

Sequenced by immunoSEQ multiplex PCR; TCRdb stores in-frame clones only, minus some. The sample lists around 190,000 clones, more than 75% occurring once. Living in about two dozen US areas, the participants were between roughly 18 and 95 years of age. Cohort allocation depended upon clinical history that participants reported. The length of the CDR3 is 14 residues. In germline, CDR1 is MRHNA, CDR2 SNTAGT. V lost 4 bases and J lost 4, with 13 bases in between. The receptor's source is a woman aged 45-59 years with acute COVID-19. The chain employs TRBV6-4 and TRBJ1-2, with D maybe TRBD1 (6 bases). Sequencing used PBMCs or T cells enriched from blood (not recorded which). CDR3 bases: TGTGCCAGCAGTGTGCAGGGGTATGGCTATGGCTACACCTTC. Protein sequence: CASSVQGYGYGYTF.